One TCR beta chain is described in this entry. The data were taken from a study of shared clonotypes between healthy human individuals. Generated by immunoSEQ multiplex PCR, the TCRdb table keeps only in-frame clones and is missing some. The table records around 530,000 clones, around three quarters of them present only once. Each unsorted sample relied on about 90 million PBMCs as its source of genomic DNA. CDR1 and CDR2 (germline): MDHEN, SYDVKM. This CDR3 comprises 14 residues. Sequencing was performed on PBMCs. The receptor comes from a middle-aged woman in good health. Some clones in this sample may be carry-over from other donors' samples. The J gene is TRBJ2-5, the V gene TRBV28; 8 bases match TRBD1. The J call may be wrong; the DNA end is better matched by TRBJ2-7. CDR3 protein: CASRPPGQVYEQYF. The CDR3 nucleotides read TGTGCCAGCAGACCACCGGGACAGGTGTACGAGCAGTACTTC.